This entry concerns a single T cell receptor (beta chain). The run of the v3.0 immunoSEQ assay was at survey level. The table came from immunoSEQ multiplex PCR; TCRdb's copy has only in-frame clones and leaves some out. The sample carries tens of thousands of clones, about 86% recorded once. The data derive from a study of long-term antiretroviral therapy in people with HIV. There were no participants with HIV treated outside the United States. The CDR3 consists of 15 residues. Germline V lookup: CDR1 SGHRS, CDR2 YFSETQ. V dropped 2 bases and J dropped 6 bases, with 17 bases sitting between them. Sequencing used unsorted PBMCs, obtained 0.8 years after starting antiretroviral therapy. This sequence originates from a woman under 40 with HIV. The chain recombines TRBV5-1 with TRBJ1-1; a possible D gene is TRBD1 (5 bases). The CDR3 bases are TGCGCCAGCAGCTTAAGCCCAGGGACTTTCGCTGAAGCTTTCTTT. This translates into CASSLSPGTFAEAFF. Variable domain in full (rest from reference TRBV5-1 and TRBJ1-1): KAGVTQTPRYLIKTRGQQVTLSCSPISGHRSVSWYQQTPGQGLQFLFEYFSETQRNKGNFPGRFSGRQFSNSRSEMNVSTLELGDSALYLCASSLSPGTFAEAFFGQGTRLTVV.